This TCR beta chain was observed in a study of shared clonotypes between healthy human individuals. The authors' processing: Junction-only immunoSEQ data arrived without quality scores, meaning filtering differed. Repertoires were generated with immunoSEQ multiplex PCR, while TCRdb's copy carries only in-frame clones and drops some. Clone size and V and J calls were adopted from that table, with D and trimming inferred from the DNA. The data show fewer than 600,000 clones, with 75% to 85% seen just once and around 13% held by the top ten. Per the germline V gene, CDR1 is SGDLS and CDR2 is YYNGEE. The CDR3 has 14 amino acids. The V and J ends lost 0 bases and 2 bases respectively, with 8 bases between them. Every contributor of samples was a Caucasian grown-up residing in Nashville, Tennessee. Unsorted material relied on about 90 million PBMCs as the source of genomic DNA. In regard to this clone: The antigen is undetermined.

Study observations and caveats: Sampling covered blood only; tissue repertoires likely differ.

The sequence derives from a middle-aged woman in good health. Some clones in this sample may be carry-over from other donors' samples. The source material was PBMCs. The chain carries TRBV9 and TRBJ1-2; D gene ambiguous. The chain's CDR3 is CASSVVTENYGYTF. The CDR3 DNA is TGTGCCAGCAGCGTAGTTACAGAAAACTATGGCTACACCTTC.